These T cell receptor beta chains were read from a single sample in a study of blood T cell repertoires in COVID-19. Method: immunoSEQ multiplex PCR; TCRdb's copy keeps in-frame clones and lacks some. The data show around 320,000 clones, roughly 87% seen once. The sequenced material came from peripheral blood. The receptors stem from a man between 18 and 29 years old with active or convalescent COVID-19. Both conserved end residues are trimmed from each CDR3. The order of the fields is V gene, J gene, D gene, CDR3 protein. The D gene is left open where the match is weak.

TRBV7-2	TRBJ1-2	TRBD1	ASSARTGDGYT
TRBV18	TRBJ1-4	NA	ASSLNRVSTNEKLF
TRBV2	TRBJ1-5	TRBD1	ASSEDWTGFQPQH
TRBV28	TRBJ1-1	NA	ASGIGRNTEAF
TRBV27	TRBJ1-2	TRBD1	ASRETGGFRGYT
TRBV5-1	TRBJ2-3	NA	ASSLAKPDTQY
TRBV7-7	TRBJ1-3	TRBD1	ASSNGQGFGNTIY
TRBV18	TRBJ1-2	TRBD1	ASSPPGQGNYGYT
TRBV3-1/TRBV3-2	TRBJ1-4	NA	ASSRGHKYEKLF
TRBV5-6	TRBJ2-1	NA	ASSFVTAYNEQF
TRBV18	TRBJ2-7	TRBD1	ASSAFPGQSVYEQY
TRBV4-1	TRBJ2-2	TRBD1	ASSQWSGGASGELF
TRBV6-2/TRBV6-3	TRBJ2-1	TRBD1	ASSSGTGTDEQF
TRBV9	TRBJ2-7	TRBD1	ASSVGGTGGYEQY
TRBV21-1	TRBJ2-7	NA	ASTPGHHYEQY
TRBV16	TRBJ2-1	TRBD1	ASSLGQGNNEQF
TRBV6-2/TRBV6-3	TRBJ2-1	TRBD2	ASSDGGDGLRQF
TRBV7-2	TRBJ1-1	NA	ASSLGWRGAF
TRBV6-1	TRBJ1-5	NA	ASSELRNDRFSGNQPQH
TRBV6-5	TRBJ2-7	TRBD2	ASSYLREATYEQY
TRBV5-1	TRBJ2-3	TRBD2	ASSLGLAESTDTQY
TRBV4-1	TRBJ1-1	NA	ASSQPGRGSNTEAF
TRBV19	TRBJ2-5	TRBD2	ASSLRPPISGRARETQY
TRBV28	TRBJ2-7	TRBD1	ASSFRGQFSYEQY
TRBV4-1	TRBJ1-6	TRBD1	ASSQVNRGGRNSPLH
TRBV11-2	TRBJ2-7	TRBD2	ASSFRLAGVGEQY
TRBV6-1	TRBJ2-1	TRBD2	ASSELGLAGGNEQF
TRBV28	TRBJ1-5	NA	ASSSGGGWGNQPQH
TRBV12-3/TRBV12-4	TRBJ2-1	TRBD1	ASSPGTGDEQF
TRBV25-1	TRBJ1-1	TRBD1	ASRGGQYTEAF
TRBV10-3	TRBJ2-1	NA	AISESEHNEQF
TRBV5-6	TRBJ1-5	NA	ASSLGGGLGQPQH
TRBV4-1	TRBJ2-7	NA	ASSHPREGSYEQY
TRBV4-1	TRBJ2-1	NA	ASSLRIAVGEQF
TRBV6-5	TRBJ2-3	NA	ASSMELVTDTQY
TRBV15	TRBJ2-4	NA	ATSRVFRDSQY
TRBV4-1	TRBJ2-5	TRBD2	ASSQTGRLAGGETQY
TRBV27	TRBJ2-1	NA	ASSLLNNEQF
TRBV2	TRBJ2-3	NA	ASSDWGGGTDTQY
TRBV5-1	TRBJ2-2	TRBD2	ASSHSFDGGPSSGRIGGELF
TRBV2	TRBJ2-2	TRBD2	ASSRERGGLTGELF
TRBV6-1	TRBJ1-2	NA	ASSFEARGNYGYT
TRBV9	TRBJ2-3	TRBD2	ASSASGRARVDTQY
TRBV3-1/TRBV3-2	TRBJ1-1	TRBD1	ASSPPTGVGSEAF
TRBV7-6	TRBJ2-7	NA	ASSLEAGNTYEQY
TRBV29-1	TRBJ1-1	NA	SVGQENTEAF
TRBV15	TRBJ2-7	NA	ATSRAPLRDEQY
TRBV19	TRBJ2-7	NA	ASSISATGLFYEQY
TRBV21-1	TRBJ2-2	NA	ASSKALLDRLCALPLIPGELF
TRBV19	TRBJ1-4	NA	ATQPQATNEKLF
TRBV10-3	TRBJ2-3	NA	AISVMERSGASDTQY
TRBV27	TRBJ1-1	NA	AISRGGEEAF
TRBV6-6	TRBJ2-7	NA	ASSLLEGEQY
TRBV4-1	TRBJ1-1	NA	ASSHARGPEGTEAF
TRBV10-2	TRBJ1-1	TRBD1	ASRDRWDTEAF
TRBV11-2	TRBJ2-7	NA	ASSLAGDVGEQY
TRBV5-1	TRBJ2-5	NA	ASSLNRATETQY
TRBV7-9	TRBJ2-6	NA	ASSPPGQSGANVLT
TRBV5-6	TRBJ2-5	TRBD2	ASSLQRGGRETQY
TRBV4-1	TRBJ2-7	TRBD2	ASSQDALLSGRAGYEQY